Given below is one T cell receptor (beta chain) in context. As yet, its antigen is unknown. It was with random hexamers that about 0.45 to 1 ug RNA was reverse transcribed. TCRdb redid the calling of the immunoSEQ multiplex PCR reads with MiXCR, one entry per CDR3 protein. The sample consists of about 180,000 distinct CDR3 sequences, roughly 96% of them appearing once. Negative isolation yielded the CD8+ and CD4+ T cells, while FACS enriched the TEMRA cells. This sample was taken from a study of CD8 T cells in Susac syndrome. The CDR3 runs to 15 residues. Germline loops: CDR1 SQVTM, CDR2 ANQGSEA. Trimming took 4 bases from V and 1 from J; bases not matched to a gene: 10. The study, taken as a whole, reports: Individuals included in the TCR sequencing and HLA analysis were acknowledged by the study to be relatively few in number.

The clonotype was recovered from a human donor with multiple sclerosis. The specimen sequenced was CD8+ T cells from PBMCs. The chain links TRBV29-1 to TRBJ2-7, with 7 positions matching TRBD1. The CDR3 reads CSVGPSRGPSYEQYF. The CDR3 DNA follows: TGCAGCGTTGGCCCAAGTAGGGGGCCTTCCTACGAGCAGTACTTC.